Here is one TCR beta chain with its context. This CDR3 has 16 amino acids. V shed 5 bases and J 4 bases; nucleotides not matched to a gene: 8. The germline gives CDR1 SGHTA, CDR2 FQGTGA. Sequenced by immunoSEQ multiplex PCR; TCRdb stores in-frame clones only, minus some. The data hold around 110,000 clones, with about nine tenths observed a single time. These data belong to a study of T cell clones after liver transplantation. The chain combines TRBV7-3 with TRBJ2-1, with TRBD2 identical over 10 bases. This TCR derives from a human patient who received a liver transplant. Some T cells may be supplied by the graft donor. The input for sequencing was CD4+ T cells from blood, taken 12 months after liver transplant. CDR3 coding DNA: TGTGCCAGCAGCCCTACCGGGACTAGCGTATACAATGAGCAGTTCTTC. Translating gives CASSPTGTSVYNEQFF.